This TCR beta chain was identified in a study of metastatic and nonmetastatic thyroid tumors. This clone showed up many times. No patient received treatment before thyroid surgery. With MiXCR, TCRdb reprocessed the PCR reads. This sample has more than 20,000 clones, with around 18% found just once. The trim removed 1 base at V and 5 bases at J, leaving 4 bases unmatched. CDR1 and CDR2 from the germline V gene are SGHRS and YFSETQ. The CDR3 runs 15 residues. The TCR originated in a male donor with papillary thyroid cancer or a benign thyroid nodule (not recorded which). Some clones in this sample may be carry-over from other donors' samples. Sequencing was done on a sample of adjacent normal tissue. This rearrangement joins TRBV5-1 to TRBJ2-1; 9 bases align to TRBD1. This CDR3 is CASSLLGQGNNEQFF. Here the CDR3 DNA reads TGCGCCAGCAGCTTGTTGGGACAGGGTAACAATGAGCAGTTCTTC.